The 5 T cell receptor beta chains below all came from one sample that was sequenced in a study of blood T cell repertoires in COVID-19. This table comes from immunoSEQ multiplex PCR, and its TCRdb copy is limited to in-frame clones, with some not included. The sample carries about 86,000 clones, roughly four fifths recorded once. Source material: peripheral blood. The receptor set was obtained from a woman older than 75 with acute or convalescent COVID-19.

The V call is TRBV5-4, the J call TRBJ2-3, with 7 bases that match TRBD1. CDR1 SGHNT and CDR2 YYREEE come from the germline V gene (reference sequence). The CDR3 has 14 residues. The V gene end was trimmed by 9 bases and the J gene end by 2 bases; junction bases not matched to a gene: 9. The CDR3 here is CAITPGQLTDTQYF. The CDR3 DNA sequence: TGTGCCATTACCCCGGGACAGCTCACAGATACGCAGTATTTT.

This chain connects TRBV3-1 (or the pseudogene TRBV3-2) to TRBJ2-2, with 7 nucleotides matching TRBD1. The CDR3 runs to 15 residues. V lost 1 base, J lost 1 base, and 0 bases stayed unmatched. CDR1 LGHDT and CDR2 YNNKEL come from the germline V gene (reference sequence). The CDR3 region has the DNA TGTGCCAGCAGCCAAGGGACAGGGAACACCGGGGAGCTGTTTTTT. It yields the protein CASSQGTGNTGELFF.

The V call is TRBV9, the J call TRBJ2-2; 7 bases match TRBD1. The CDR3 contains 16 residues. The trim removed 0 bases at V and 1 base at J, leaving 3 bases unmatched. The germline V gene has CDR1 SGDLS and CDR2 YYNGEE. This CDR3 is CASSVEGARNTGELFF. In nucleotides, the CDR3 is TGTGCCAGCAGCGTAGAGGGGGCGCGGAACACCGGGGAGCTGTTTTTT.

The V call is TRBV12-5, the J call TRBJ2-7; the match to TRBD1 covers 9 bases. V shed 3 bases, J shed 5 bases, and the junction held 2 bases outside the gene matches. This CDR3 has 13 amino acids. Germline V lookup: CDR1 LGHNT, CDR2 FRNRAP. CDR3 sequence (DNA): TGTGCTAGTGGTTTCTGGACAGGGGACGAGCAGTACTTC. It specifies CASGFWTGDEQYF.

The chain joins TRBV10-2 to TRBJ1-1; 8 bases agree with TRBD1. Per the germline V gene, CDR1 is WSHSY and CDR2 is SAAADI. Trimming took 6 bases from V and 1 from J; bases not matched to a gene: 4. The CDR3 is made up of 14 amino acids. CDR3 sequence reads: CASSRQGRNTEAFF. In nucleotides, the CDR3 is TGCGCCAGCAGCCGACAGGGGCGGAACACTGAAGCTTTCTTT.